The 19 T cell receptor beta chains reported below all come from one sample, sequenced in a study of cytomegalovirus exposure and HLA in healthy donors (dated 2017 in TCRdb). The library was generated by the immunoSEQ multiplex PCR assay. A mixture of 60 forward primers for TCR Vbeta segments and 13 reverse primers for TCR Jbeta segments was used in the multiplex PCR. TCRdb stores this immuneACCESS table with in-frame sequences only. Part of the clones is absent; in the studies checked, under half of the shortfall reflects unresolved V genes, and no reason is known for the rest. This sample has roughly 120,000 clones in its table, and 75% to 85% of those were observed once. In total, the top ten clones hold approximately 10% of the sample. Sequences were obtained from PBMCs. These receptors came from a male donor in good health and CMV-seropositive.

Only a few counts were recorded for this clone. V is TRBV5-1 and J is TRBJ1-1; D may be TRBD1 (5 bases). The V end was cut by 5 bases, the J end by 0 bases, with 11 bases between. The CDR3 totals 14 residues. Per germline, CDR1 SGHRS and CDR2 YFSETQ. In DNA form, the CDR3 reads TGCGCCAGCAGAGGGGAGGCTATGAACACTGAAGCTTTCTTT. Amino acid sequence: CASRGEAMNTEAFF.

The chain employs TRBV4-1 and TRBJ2-7, with a tentative D call TRBD1 (6 bases). This CDR3 region has 14 residues. V was shortened by 1 base and J by 4 bases, with 11 bases between the two germline ends. Germline CDR1 is MGHRA and CDR2 is YSYEKL. The DNA for the CDR3 is TGCGCCAGCAGCCAAGGAAAAGGGGGATACGAGCAGTACTTC. Translating it yields CASSQGKGGYEQYF.

In regard to this clone: The junction shows a germline mismatch at one end, possibly a read error. This sequence joins TRBV7-9 and TRBJ2-2, with 9 bases that match TRBD2. The CDR3 has 17 residues. Germline lookup yields CDR1 SEHNR and CDR2 FQNEAQ (reference sequence). The CDR3 region is CSSSQSGSGSPPGELFF. As DNA, the CDR3 is TGTTCCAGCAGCCAATCTGGTAGCGGGAGCCCACCCGGGGAGCTGTTTTTT.

A single count supports this clone. The chain uses TRBV2 and TRBJ2-1; perhaps TRBD1 as D (5 bases). The V end lost 4 bases, the J end lost 7 bases, and 14 bases lay between the germline ends. Germline lookup yields CDR1 SNHLY and CDR2 FYNNEI. The CDR3 spans 14 residues. CDR3 sequence (DNA): TGTGCCAGCAGTGTGCAGGGCTGGGGAAATGAGCAGTTCTTC. Translated: CASSVQGWGNEQFF.

This clone appeared a single time. The chain recombines TRBV9 with TRBJ2-1, with 8 positions matching TRBD2. V was pared by 5 bases and J by 0 bases, with 4 bases of the junction left unmatched. The CDR3 covers 15 residues. Germline CDR1 is SGDLS and CDR2 is YYNGEE. Here the CDR3 DNA reads TGTGCCAGCAGGGCAAGCGGGAGCTCCTACAATGAGCAGTTCTTC. This translates into CASRASGSSYNEQFF.

The genes are TRBV7-9 and TRBJ2-3, with TRBD1 matching over 7 bases. The CDR3 totals 17 residues. Germline V lookup: CDR1 SEHNR, CDR2 FQNEAQ (reference sequence). The V segment lost 1 base and the J segment 6 bases; nucleotides outside the gene matches: 13. The CDR3 DNA sequence: TGTGCCAGCAGCTTAGGAGAGAGGGGGCCCCGCATCGATACGCAGTATTTT. This sequence encodes CASSLGERGPRIDTQYF.

This clone was seen only once. The chain combines TRBV29-1 with TRBJ2-7; TRBD1 matches at 7 bases. The CDR3 length is 13 residues. Germline CDR1 SQVTM, CDR2 ANQGSEA. V was clipped by 4 bases and J by 3 bases; unmatched bases: 6. CDR3 sequence: CSVVGTDIYEQYF. The CDR3 DNA is TGCAGCGTTGTCGGGACAGATATCTACGAGCAGTACTTC.

This clone has only a few counts. The chain uses TRBV2 and TRBJ1-5; weak D call: TRBD1 (6 bases). Germline-derived CDR1 and CDR2 are SNHLY and FYNNEI. V gave up 4 bases and J gave up 5 bases, with 12 bases separating them. This CDR3 comprises 14 residues. In DNA, the CDR3 is TGTGCCAGCAGTGCGGACAGCTCTCATCAGCCCCAGCATTTT. Translated, it gives CASSADSSHQPQHF. The complete variable domain, with remaining parts taken from reference TRBV2 and TRBJ1-5, reads EPEVTQTPSHQVTQMGQEVILRCVPISNHLYFYWYRQILGQKVEFLVSFYNNEISEKSEIFDDQFSVERPDGSNFTLKIRSTKLEDSAMYFCASSADSSHQPQHFGDGTRLSIL.

The rearrangement links TRBV30 to TRBJ1-5; perhaps TRBD1 as D (5 bases). The V gene lost 7 bases and the J gene lost 5 bases, with 15 bases spanning the gap. Germline assignment: CDR1 GTSNPN and CDR2 SVGIG (reference sequence). This CDR3 spans 13 amino acids. The CDR3 bases are TGTGCCTCCTCAGGTGGGGCTGATCAGCCCCAGCATTTT. Its protein product is CASSGGADQPQHF.

The chain links TRBV5-6 to TRBJ1-1; 9 nucleotides align to TRBD1. This CDR3 has 14 amino acids. Germline-derived CDR1 and CDR2 are SGHDT and YYEEEE. V shed 5 bases and J 4 bases; nucleotides not matched to a gene: 6. The CDR3 sequence is CASSPRQGGTEAFF. For the CDR3, the DNA is TGTGCCAGCAGTCCGAGACAGGGGGGCACTGAAGCTTTCTTT.

This sequence joins TRBV9 and TRBJ1-2; 7 positions match TRBD1. The J segment lost 4 bases and the V segment lost 7 bases, leaving 4 bases of the junction unmatched. CDR1 and CDR2 (germline): SGDLS, YYNGEE. The CDR3 is made up of 12 amino acids. The DNA for the CDR3 is TGTGCCAGCTGGGCAGGGGGCTATGGCTACACCTTC. This encodes CASWAGGYGYTF. The full variable domain, rest sourced from reference TRBV9 and TRBJ1-2, is DSGVTQTPKHLITATGQRVTLRCSPRSGDLSVYWYQQSLDQGLQFLIQYYNGEERAKGNILERFSAQQFPDLHSELNLSSLELGDSALYFCASWAGGYGYTFGSGTRLTVV.

CDR3 in amino acids: CASSQDRGLAGRETQYF. CDR3 DNA: TGTGCCAGCAGCCAAGATCGGGGACTAGCGGGAAGGGAGACCCAGTACTTC. The chain joins TRBV4-2 to TRBJ2-5; 13 positions match TRBD2. V trimming: 0 bases; J trimming: 5 bases; junction bases outside the gene matches: 6. This CDR3 is 17 amino acids long. Germline-derived CDR1 and CDR2 are LGHNA and YNFKEQ.

The chain couples TRBV10-1 to TRBJ1-3, with 7 bases aligning to TRBD1. The CDR3 extends over 15 amino acids. The trim removed 4 bases at V and 2 bases at J, leaving 5 bases unmatched. In germline, CDR1 is WNHNN, CDR2 SYGVQD (reference sequence). CDR3 in amino acids: CASSGHGTAGNTIYF. The CDR3 DNA follows: TGCGCCAGCAGTGGCCACGGGACAGCTGGAAACACCATATATTTT.

This rearrangement joins TRBV27 to TRBJ2-7; a possible D gene is TRBD1 (5 bases). The CDR3 is 14 amino acids. Trimming shortened V by 0 bases and J by 1 base, and 7 bases separated the two germline ends. Germline lookup yields CDR1 MNHEY and CDR2 SMNVEV (reference sequence). The CDR3 region has the DNA TGTGCCAGCAGTTTATCATCAGGGTCCTACGAGCAGTACTTC. Amino acid sequence: CASSLSSGSYEQYF.

This chain connects TRBV6-5 to TRBJ2-7; D is undetermined. Looked up from germline, CDR1 is MNHEY and CDR2 is SVGAGI. This CDR3 contains 14 residues. V was cut by 4 bases and J by 2 bases, with 12 bases left in between. Here the CDR3 reads CASSFRENAYEQYF. The CDR3 DNA is TGTGCCAGCAGTTTCCGAGAGAATGCCTACGAGCAGTACTTC.

The gene calls are TRBV28 and TRBJ1-5; no clear D gene. The CDR3 is made up of 12 amino acids. The germline V gene encodes CDR1 MDHEN and CDR2 SYDVKM. Trimming shortened V by 6 bases and J by 7 bases, and 10 bases separated the two germline ends. In DNA, the CDR3 is TGTGCCAGCAGATTCCGTGGCCAGCCCCAGCATTTT. Translation: CASRFRGQPQHF.

The chain carries TRBV5-4 and TRBJ2-4; D might be TRBD1 (6 bases). The V gene's germline CDR1 is SGHNT and CDR2 YYREEE (reference sequence). V lost 6 bases to trimming and J lost 7 bases, with 14 bases between them. The CDR3 is made up of 13 amino acids. CDR3 bases: TGTGCCAGCAACGAAGGGCAGGGGAACATTCAGTACTTC. This sequence encodes CASNEGQGNIQYF. Drawing the rest from reference TRBV5-4 and TRBJ2-4, the complete variable domain is ETGVTQSPTHLIKTRGQQVTLRCSSQSGHNTVSWYQQALGQGPQFIFQYYREEENGRGNFPPRFSGLQFPNYSSELNVNALELDDSALYLCASNEGQGNIQYFGAGTRLSVL.

The V gene is TRBV5-4, the J gene TRBJ2-3; the D gene is possibly TRBD1 (6 bases). CDR1 SGHNT and CDR2 YYREEE come from the germline V gene (reference sequence). This CDR3 has 15 amino acids. Between the trimmed V and J ends, which lost 1 base and 6 bases, there was a span of 15 bases. The CDR3 loop is CASSLSVGAGDTQYF. In DNA form, the CDR3 reads TGTGCCAGCAGCTTGAGCGTGGGGGCTGGGGATACGCAGTATTTT. The whole variable domain, remainder taken from reference TRBV5-4 and TRBJ2-3, is ETGVTQSPTHLIKTRGQQVTLRCSSQSGHNTVSWYQQALGQGPQFIFQYYREEENGRGNFPPRFSGLQFPNYSSELNVNALELDDSALYLCASSLSVGAGDTQYFGPGTRLTVL.

The J gene is TRBJ2-1, the V gene TRBV11-2; TRBD2 matches 13 bases. Germline V CDR1 and CDR2: SGHAT, FQNNGV. V was pared by 2 bases and J by 10 bases, with 11 bases of the junction left unmatched. This CDR3 region has 17 residues. The CDR3 DNA reads as TGTGCCAGCAGCTTACTGGATGGACTAGCGGGAGTCCTAGAGCAGTTCTTC. It is translated as CASSLLDGLAGVLEQFF.